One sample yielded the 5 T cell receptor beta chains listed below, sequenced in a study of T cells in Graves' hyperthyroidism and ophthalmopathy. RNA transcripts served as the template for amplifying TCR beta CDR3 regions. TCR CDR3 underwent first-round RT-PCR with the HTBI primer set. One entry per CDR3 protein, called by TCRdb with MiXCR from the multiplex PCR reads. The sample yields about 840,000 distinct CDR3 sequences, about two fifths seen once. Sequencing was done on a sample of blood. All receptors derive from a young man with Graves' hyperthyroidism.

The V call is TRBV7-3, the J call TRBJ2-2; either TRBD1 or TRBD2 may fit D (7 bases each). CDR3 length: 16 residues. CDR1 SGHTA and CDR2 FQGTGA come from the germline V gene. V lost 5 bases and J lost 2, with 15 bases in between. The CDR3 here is CASSLQGGDNTGELFF. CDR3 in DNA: TGTGCCAGCAGCCTCCAGGGGGGGGATAACACCGGGGAGCTGTTTTTT.

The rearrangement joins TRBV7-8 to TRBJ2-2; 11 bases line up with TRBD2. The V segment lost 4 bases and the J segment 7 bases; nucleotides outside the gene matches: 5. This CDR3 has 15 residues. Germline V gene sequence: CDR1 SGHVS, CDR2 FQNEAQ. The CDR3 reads CASSSSGGRFGELFF. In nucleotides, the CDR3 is TGTGCCAGCAGCTCTAGCGGGGGGCGCTTCGGGGAGCTGTTTTTT.

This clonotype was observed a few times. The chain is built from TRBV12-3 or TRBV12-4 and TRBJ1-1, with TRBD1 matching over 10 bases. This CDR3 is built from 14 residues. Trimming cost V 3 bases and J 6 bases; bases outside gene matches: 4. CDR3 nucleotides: TGTGCCAGCAGTTTTGGGACAGGGGCTTCTGAAGCTTTCTTT. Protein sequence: CASSFGTGASEAFF.

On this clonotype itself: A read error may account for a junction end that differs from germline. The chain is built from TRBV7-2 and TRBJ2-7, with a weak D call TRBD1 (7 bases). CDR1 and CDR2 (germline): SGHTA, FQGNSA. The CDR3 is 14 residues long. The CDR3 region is CASSPSQGGNEQYF. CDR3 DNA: TGCGCCAGCAGCCCGTCCCAGGGGGGAAACGAGCAGTACTTC.

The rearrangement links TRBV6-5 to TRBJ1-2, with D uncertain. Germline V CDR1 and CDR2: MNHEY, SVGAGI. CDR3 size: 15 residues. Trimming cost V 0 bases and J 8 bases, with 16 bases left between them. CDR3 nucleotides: TGTGCCAGCAGTTACTCGGGAGGGATAGAAGGGGGCTACACCTTC. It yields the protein CASSYSGGIEGGYTF.